These 14 T cell receptor beta chains originate from one sample sequenced in a study of regulatory T cells in long-lasting Graves disease. HTBI primers from iRepertoire and Arm-PCR of CDR3 regions yielded the TCR beta libraries. Each CDR3 protein gets one entry after TCRdb re-called the multiplex PCR reads with MiXCR. The table has over 300,000 distinct CDR3 sequences, less than 20% seen once. This sample's time point: persistent/refractory GD, antithyroid drugs over 5 years with positive TRAb. Isolated PBMC RNA provided the starting material for the TCR library. The sample consisted of peripheral blood mononuclear cells (PBMCs), taken when the disease was refractory, from a patient treated with antithyroid drugs. These receptors were obtained from a female donor with Graves disease.

Many counts were recorded for this clonotype. The chain joins TRBV28 to TRBJ2-7; D may correspond to TRBD1 or TRBD2 (6 bases each). The V gene lost 5 bases and the J gene lost 3 bases, with 17 bases spanning the gap. The CDR3 is made up of 15 amino acids. CDR1 is MDHEN, CDR2 SYDVKM, per germline. CDR3 coding DNA: TGTGCCAGCAGTGACGCGGGACACAGGAACTACGAGCAGTACTTC. This encodes CASSDAGHRNYEQYF. The variable domain in full, completed from reference TRBV28 and TRBJ2-7, reads DVKVTQSSRYLVKRTGEKVFLECVQDMDHENMFWYRQDPGLGLRLIYFSYDVKMKEKGDIPEGYSVSREKKERFSLILESASTNQTSMYLCASSDAGHRNYEQYFGPGTRLTVT.

This clonotype was found many times. This sequence joins TRBV6-9 and TRBJ2-7, with D perhaps TRBD2 (7 bases). The CDR3 loop spans 16 amino acids. Trimming took 3 bases from V and 2 from J, leaving 17 bases between them. Germline-derived CDR1 and CDR2 are MNHGY and SVAAGI. Here the CDR3 DNA reads TGTGCCAGCAGTTACTCTCCGGGGGAGGGGGCCTACGAGCAGTACTTC. Its protein product is CASSYSPGEGAYEQYF.

In its sample, this clonotype was seen a few times. The junction differs from germline at one of its ends, possibly a read error. This chain joins TRBV6-2 or TRBV6-3 and TRBJ1-2, with a weak D call TRBD1 (6 bases). CDR3 length equals 14 residues. CDR1 and CDR2 (germline): MNHEY, SVGEGT. CDR3 DNA: TGTGCCGGCAGTTACACAGGGAGAATCGATGGCTACACCTTC. Amino acid sequence: CAGSYTGRIDGYTF.

The rearrangement uses TRBV7-8 and TRBJ1-3; TRBD1 might be the D (5 bases). CDR1 and CDR2 from the germline V gene are SGHVS and FQNEAQ. V lost 7 bases and J lost 6, with 19 bases in between. The CDR3 is made up of 15 amino acids. CDR3 in amino acids: CASTRGRRSVNTIYF. The CDR3 DNA reads TGTGCCAGCACTCGGGGACGGCGGTCGGTAAACACCATATATTTT.

This clonotype was seen ten or more times. V gene TRBV7-9 combines with J gene TRBJ1-1; no clear D. This CDR3 region has 15 residues. The germline V gene encodes CDR1 SEHNR and CDR2 FQNEAQ (reference sequence). V lost 5 bases and J lost 0, with 13 bases in between. In DNA, the CDR3 is TGTGCCAGCAGCCCCTGGACGGTAATGAACACTGAAGCTTTCTTT. Its translation is CASSPWTVMNTEAFF. Looking up the rest from reference TRBV7-9 and TRBJ1-1 gives the full variable domain: DTGVSQNPRHKITKRGQNVTFRCDPISEHNRLYWYRQTLGQGPEFLTYFQNEAQLEKSRLLSDRFSAERPKGSFSTLEIQRTEQGDSAMYLCASSPWTVMNTEAFFGQGTRLTVV.

This chain uses TRBV13 with TRBJ1-2; 9 nucleotides align to TRBD1. Per germline, CDR1 PRHDT and CDR2 FYEKMQ (reference sequence). The length of the CDR3 is 17 residues. V trimming: 5 bases; J trimming: 7 bases; junction bases outside the gene matches: 17. The CDR3 loop reads CASSPMGQGVLSGGYTF. The CDR3, as DNA: TGTGCCAGCAGCCCCATGGGACAGGGTGTCTTATCGGGTGGCTACACCTTC.

This clonotype was detected a few times. The chain joins TRBV19 to TRBJ1-1; 7 bases align to TRBD1. CDR3 length equals 16 residues. Germline V gene sequence: CDR1 LNHDA, CDR2 SQIVND (reference sequence). V lost 4 bases to trimming and J lost 1 base; unmatched junction nucleotides: 9. DNA for the CDR3: TGTGCCAGTAGTAAAACCCCCGGGACAGCGAACACTGAAGCTTTCTTT. The encoded protein is CASSKTPGTANTEAFF.

Many counts were recorded for this clonotype. This sequence joins TRBV11-3 and TRBJ2-1; D perhaps matches TRBD1 (6 bases). CDR3 size: 10 residues. Germline V gives CDR1 SGHNT, CDR2 YENEEA. The germline V and J ends were trimmed by 8 bases and 7 bases, with 6 bases remaining between them. The CDR3 loop is CASQGNEQFF. The CDR3 DNA follows: TGTGCCAGCCAGGGGAATGAGCAGTTCTTC.

This clonotype was observed a few times. The rearrangement joins TRBV29-1 to TRBJ2-5, with TRBD1 as a possible D gene (5 bases). CDR3 length: 15 amino acids. In germline, CDR1 is SQVTM, CDR2 ANQGSEA. The V and J ends lost 4 bases and 5 bases respectively, with 20 bases between them. CDR3 nucleotides: TGCAGCGTTGGCCCCATACTAAGGGGTGGGGAGACCCAGTACTTC. Translated, it gives CSVGPILRGGETQYF.

Concerning this clonotype itself: Likely a read error: the CDR3 ends without its conserved phenylalanine or tryptophan. No DNA is shown, since the ends of the CDR3 on it are uncertain; the CDR3 is the one TCRdb lists. The J gene is TRBJ1-2, the V gene TRBV7-7; the table's D call, TRBD1, was not checked against the DNA. From germline, CDR1 is SSHAT and CDR2 FNYEAQ (reference sequence). The CDR3 region is 15 residues in length, termini included. The CDR3 spells CASTRGEDRDGLFFH.

This clonotype was seen more than once but under ten times. This chain links TRBV25-1 with TRBJ1-2; no clear D gene. There are 15 residues in the CDR3. Trimming removed 0 bases at V and 4 bases at J, with 12 bases between. The germline V gene has CDR1 MGHDK and CDR2 SYGVNS. The CDR3 DNA is TGTGCCAGCAGTGAATATGGAGGCGGGTCCTATGGCTACACCTTC. As protein: CASSEYGGGSYGYTF.

This clonotype appeared many times. The gene calls are TRBV6-5 and TRBJ1-3; D gene unclear. Germline V gives CDR1 MNHEY, CDR2 SVGAGI. The CDR3 extends over 13 amino acids. Deletions cut 0 bases from V and 4 bases from J, with 4 bases between. The DNA of the CDR3 is TGTGCCAGCAGTTACTCGATGGGAAACACCATATATTTT. Its translation is CASSYSMGNTIYF.

There are many counts of this clonotype. The V call is TRBV12-3 or TRBV12-4, the J call TRBJ1-6; 8 bases agree with TRBD1. J lost 10 bases, V lost 3 bases, and 2 bases had no gene match. The length of the CDR3 is 13 residues. CDR3: CASSFDRGSPLHF. The CDR3 nucleotides are TGTGCCAGCAGTTTCGACAGGGGATCACCCCTCCACTTT.

Regarding this clonotype: A far larger clone is one nucleotide away, so this likely arose from a read error. This chain joins TRBV12-3 or TRBV12-4 and TRBJ2-7, with 10 bases matching TRBD1. This CDR3 is built from 16 residues. V shed 5 bases, J shed 5 bases, and the junction held 12 bases outside the gene matches. CDR3 sequence: CASSLPPTGGINEQYF. The CDR3 coding sequence is TGTGCCAGCAGTCTCCCTCCGACAGGGGGCATAAACGAGCAGTACTTC.